What follows describes a single TCR beta chain. In the authors' workflow: Amplification of reference gene primers provided the estimated nucleated cell counts. Repertoires were generated with immunoSEQ multiplex PCR, while TCRdb's copy carries only in-frame clones and drops some. V, J and clone size derive from that table, while D and trimming were established from the DNA sequence. The table records some 380,000 clones, approximately 80% of them present only once. The sample originates from a study of blood T cell repertoires in COVID-19. On the study more broadly: COVID-19 samples collected from the United States, Italy and Spain covered acute and convalescent phases. Nucleic acid was either cDNA or gDNA, and it came from T cells, B-cell-depleted T cells, or PBMCs.

The CDR3 runs 14 residues. Germline-derived CDR1 and CDR2 are SGHVS and FQNEAQ. Trimming shortened V by 4 bases and J by 3 bases, and 9 bases separated the two germline ends. The V and J genes are TRBV7-8 and TRBJ2-2; D is perhaps TRBD2 (6 bases). The clonotype was recovered from a human donor with acute or convalescent COVID-19. The donor label of this sample is uncertain. The sample consisted of peripheral blood. CDR3 amino acids: CASSSRGDTGELFF. As DNA, the CDR3 is TGTGCCAGCAGCTCGCGCGGGGACACCGGGGAGCTGTTTTTT.